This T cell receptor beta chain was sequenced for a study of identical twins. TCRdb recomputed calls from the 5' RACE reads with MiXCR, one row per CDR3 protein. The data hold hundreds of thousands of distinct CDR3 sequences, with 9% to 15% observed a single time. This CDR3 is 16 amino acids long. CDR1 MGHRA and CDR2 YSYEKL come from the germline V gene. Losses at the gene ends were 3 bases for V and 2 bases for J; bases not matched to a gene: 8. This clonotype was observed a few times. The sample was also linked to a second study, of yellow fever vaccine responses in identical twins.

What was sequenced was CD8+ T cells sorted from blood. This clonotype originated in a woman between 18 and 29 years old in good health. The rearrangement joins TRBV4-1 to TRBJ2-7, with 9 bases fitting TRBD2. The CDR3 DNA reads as TGCGCCAGCAGCCACGGTGAGCTAGCGGGAACCTACGAGCAGTACTTC. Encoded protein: CASSHGELAGTYEQYF.